These 5 T cell receptor beta chains originate from one sample sequenced in a study of T cell responses to AZD1222 COVID-19 vaccine. Some clones are missing from TCRdb's copy, which holds only in-frame ones; the method was immunoSEQ multiplex PCR. The sample comprises approximately 90,000 clones, 75% to 90% of which are singletons, and 15% to 20% rests with the top ten. The sequences come from peripheral blood, collected on day 0 of AZD1222 vaccination. The receptor set was obtained from an adult in good health.

This chain connects TRBV6-5 to TRBJ1-2, with 7 positions matching TRBD1. CDR3 length equals 13 residues. Germline V gene sequence: CDR1 MNHEY, CDR2 SVGAGI. V dropped 6 bases and J dropped 5; count of bases not matched to a gene: 6. The CDR3 reads CASSPTGIYGYTF. DNA for the CDR3: TGTGCCAGCAGCCCGACAGGGATTTATGGCTACACCTTC.

The rearrangement links TRBV29-1 to TRBJ1-1; the match to TRBD1 covers 7 bases. Germline V gene lookup returns CDR1 SQVTM and CDR2 ANQGSEA. The CDR3 is made up of 14 amino acids. The trim removed 6 bases at V and 1 base at J, leaving 8 bases unmatched. The CDR3 sequence is CSVAQDRTNTEAFF. DNA of the CDR3: TGCAGCGTCGCCCAGGACAGGACGAACACTGAAGCTTTCTTT.

The chain has TRBV5-4 and TRBJ2-7; 9 bases fit TRBD2. Germline V CDR1 and CDR2: SGHNT, YYREEE (reference sequence). The CDR3 length is 14 residues. Trimming cost V 4 bases and J 2 bases; bases outside gene matches: 4. The CDR3 bases are TGTGCCAGCAGCCCAGGCGGGAGGGCCTACGAGCAGTACTTC. Residues: CASSPGGRAYEQYF.

The rearrangement links TRBV5-1 to TRBJ1-1, with D tentatively TRBD1 (5 bases). The CDR3 consists of 16 residues. From germline, CDR1 is SGHRS and CDR2 YFSETQ. The ends were cut back, 1 base at V and 1 base at J, with 14 bases in the middle. The CDR3 sequence is CASSLYYGQTNTEAFF. The CDR3 DNA is TGCGCCAGCAGCTTGTACTACGGACAAACGAACACTGAAGCTTTCTTT.

This clone is a singleton in its sample. V is TRBV4-1 and J is TRBJ2-7; a possible D gene is TRBD1 (5 bases). The CDR3 runs to 14 residues. Germline V gene lookup returns CDR1 MGHRA and CDR2 YSYEKL. Trimming pared 2 bases from V and 2 bases from J, leaving 10 bases between. The CDR3 DNA reads as TGCGCCAGCAGCCAAAGTTTCAGGGCCTACGAGCAGTACTTC. It encodes CASSQSFRAYEQYF.